The entry that follows covers one T cell receptor (beta chain) sequence. This entry belongs to a study of blood T cell repertoires in COVID-19. Study at large: From the United States, Italy and Spain came samples of acute and convalescent COVID-19. PBMCs, B-cell-depleted T cells, or T cells provided the cDNA or gDNA that made up the material.

Original data processing: Amplification of reference gene primers was used by the study to estimate nucleated cell counts. The protocol was immunoSEQ multiplex PCR, while the TCRdb copy is restricted to in-frame clones and leaves out a portion. That table furnishes V, J and clone size, whereas the DNA furnished D and trimming. The sample comprises approximately 44,000 clones, over 70% of which are singletons, and 30% to 35% rests with the top ten. Sequencing input: peripheral blood. This clonotype was sampled from a woman aged 80 or over with acute or convalescent COVID-19.

CDR3 DNA sequence: TGTGCCAGCAGTTACTCGAGAGCAGGAACCTATGGCTACACCTTC. This encodes CASSYSRAGTYGYTF. The gene calls are TRBV6-5 and TRBJ1-2; D call uncertain. Trimming stripped 0 bases from V and 4 bases from J, with 12 bases between. CDR1 and CDR2 from the germline V gene are MNHEY and SVGAGI. The length of the CDR3 is 15 residues.